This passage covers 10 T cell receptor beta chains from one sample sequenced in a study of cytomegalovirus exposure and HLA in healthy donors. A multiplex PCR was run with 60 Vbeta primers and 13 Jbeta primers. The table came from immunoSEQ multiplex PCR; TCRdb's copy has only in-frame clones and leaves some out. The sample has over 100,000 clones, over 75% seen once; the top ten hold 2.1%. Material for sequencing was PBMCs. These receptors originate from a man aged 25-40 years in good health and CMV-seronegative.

The CDR3 coding sequence is TGTGCCAGCAGTCGGGACAGGGTGGGGACAGATACGCAGTATTTT. It translates to CASSRDRVGTDTQYF. The V and J genes are TRBV6-4 and TRBJ2-3; TRBD1 agrees at 9 bases. V lost 5 bases to trimming and J lost 3 bases; unmatched junction nucleotides: 6. Germline V CDR1 and CDR2: MRHNA, SNTAGT. There are 15 residues in the CDR3.

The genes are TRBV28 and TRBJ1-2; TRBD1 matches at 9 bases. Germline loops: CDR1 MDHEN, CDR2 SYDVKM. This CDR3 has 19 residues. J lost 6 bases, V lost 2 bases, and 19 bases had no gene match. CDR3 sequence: CASSLRRWGYRDREDGYTF. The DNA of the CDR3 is TGTGCCAGCAGTTTAAGGAGATGGGGCTACCGGGACAGGGAGGATGGCTACACCTTC.

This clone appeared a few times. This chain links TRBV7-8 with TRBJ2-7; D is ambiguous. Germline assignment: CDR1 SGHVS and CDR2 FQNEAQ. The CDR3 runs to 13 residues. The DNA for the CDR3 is TGTTTTAGCAAGCAGAAGCCGGCATACGAGCAGTACTTC. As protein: CFSKQKPAYEQYF.

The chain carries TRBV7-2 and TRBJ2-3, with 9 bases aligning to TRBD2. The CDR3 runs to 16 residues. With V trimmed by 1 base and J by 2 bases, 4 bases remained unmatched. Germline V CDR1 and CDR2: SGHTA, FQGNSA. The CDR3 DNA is TGTGCCAGCAGCTTAGGGCGGGGGGGTACCACAGATACGCAGTATTTT. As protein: CASSLGRGGTTDTQYF.

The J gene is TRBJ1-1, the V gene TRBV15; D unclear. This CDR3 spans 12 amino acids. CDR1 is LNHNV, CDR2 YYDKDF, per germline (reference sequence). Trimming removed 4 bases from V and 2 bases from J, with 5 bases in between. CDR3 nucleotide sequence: TGTGCCACCAGCACTGTTAACACTGAAGCTTTCTTT. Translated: CATSTVNTEAFF.

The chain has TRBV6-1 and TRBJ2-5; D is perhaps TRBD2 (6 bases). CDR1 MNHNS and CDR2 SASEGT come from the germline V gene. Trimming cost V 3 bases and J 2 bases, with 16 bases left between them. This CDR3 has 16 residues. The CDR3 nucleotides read TGTGCCAGCAGTGAGGACTATGGGCGGTATCAAGAGACCCAGTACTTC. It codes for CASSEDYGRYQETQYF.

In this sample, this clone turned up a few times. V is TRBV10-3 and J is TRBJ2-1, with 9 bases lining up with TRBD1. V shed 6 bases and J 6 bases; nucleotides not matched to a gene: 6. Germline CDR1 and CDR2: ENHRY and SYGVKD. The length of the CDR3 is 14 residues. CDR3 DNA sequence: TGTGCCATCAGAGAGGACAGGGGAAGCAATGAGCAGTTCTTC. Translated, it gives CAIREDRGSNEQFF.

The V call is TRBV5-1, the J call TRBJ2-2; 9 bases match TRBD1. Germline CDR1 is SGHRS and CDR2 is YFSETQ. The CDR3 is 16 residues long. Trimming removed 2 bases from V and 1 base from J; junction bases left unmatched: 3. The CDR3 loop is CASSLTGGQNTGELFF. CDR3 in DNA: TGCGCCAGCAGCTTAACAGGGGGCCAGAACACCGGGGAGCTGTTTTTT.

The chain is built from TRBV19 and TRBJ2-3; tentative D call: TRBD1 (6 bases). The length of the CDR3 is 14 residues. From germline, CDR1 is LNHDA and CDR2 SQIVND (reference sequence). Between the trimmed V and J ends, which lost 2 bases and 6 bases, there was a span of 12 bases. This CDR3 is CASSIILGHDTQYF. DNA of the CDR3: TGTGCCAGTAGTATAATCCTGGGACACGATACGCAGTATTTT. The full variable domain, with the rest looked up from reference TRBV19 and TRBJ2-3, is DGGITQSPKYLFRKEGQNVTLSCEQNLNHDAMYWYRQDPGQGLRLIYYSQIVNDFQKGDIAEGYSVSREKKESFPLTVTSAQKNPTAFYLCASSIILGHDTQYFGPGTRLTVL.

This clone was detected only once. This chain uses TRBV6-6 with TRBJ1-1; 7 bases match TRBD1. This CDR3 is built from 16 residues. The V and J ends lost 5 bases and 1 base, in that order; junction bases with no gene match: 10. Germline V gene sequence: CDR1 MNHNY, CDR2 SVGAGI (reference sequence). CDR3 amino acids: CASSRDKGGSNTEAFF. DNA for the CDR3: TGTGCCAGCAGTCGGGATAAAGGGGGCTCGAACACTGAAGCTTTCTTT.